These 10 T cell receptor beta chains were sequenced from one sample in a study of tumor-infiltrating lymphocytes in primary liver carcinoma. The authors made TCR beta cDNA from 400 to 550 ng total RNA with a constant-region primer. Three nested multiplex PCR rounds of slightly modified ARM-PCR generated TCR beta libraries. Amplification in the first two PCR rounds was performed using TRBV1-TRBV30 forward primers and a C-beta reverse primer for approximately 10 cycles each. TCRdb reprocessed the multiplex PCR reads via MiXCR and lists one record per CDR3 protein. Of around 120,000 distinct CDR3 sequences detected, 55% to 70% appear once; the ten largest clones hold more than 7%. Co-extraction of RNA and DNA was performed on about 19-30 mg of unsorted bulk tissue. Specimen: tumor-adjacent normal liver tissue. These receptors were taken from a woman aged 55-75 years with primary liver carcinoma and hepatitis B virus infection.

The chain has TRBV12-3 or TRBV12-4 and TRBJ2-4; 7 bases are a match to TRBD2. Losses at the gene ends were 8 bases for V and 6 bases for J; bases not matched to a gene: 13. There are 15 residues in the CDR3. CDR3 residues: CASSPVVGRGNIQYF. The CDR3 region has the DNA TGTGCCAGCTCCCCGGTTGTGGGGAGGGGAAACATTCAGTACTTC.

This chain connects TRBV7-9 to TRBJ1-2; D is possibly TRBD1 (6 bases). Trimming cost V 5 bases and J 1 base, with 17 bases left between them. This CDR3 has 16 residues. Germline loops: CDR1 SEHNR, CDR2 FQNEAQ (reference sequence). CDR3 sequence reads: CASSPLGGRVNYGYTF. CDR3 DNA: TGTGCCAGCAGCCCGCTGGGGGGCCGAGTTAACTATGGCTACACCTTC.

Concerning this clonotype itself: The final CDR3 position lacks the conserved phenylalanine or tryptophan, pointing to a likely read error. The gene calls are TRBV7-8 and TRBJ2-1, with TRBD2 identical over 12 bases. The CDR3 runs to 17 residues. Germline V gene lookup returns CDR1 SGHVS and CDR2 FQNEAQ. CDR3 protein: CASRTNRGGLAGNEQFL. In nucleotides, the CDR3 is TGCGCCAGCAGGACGAACCGGGGGGGACTAGCGGGTAATGAGCAGTTCCTC.

This clonotype showed up many times. The genes are TRBV5-6 and TRBJ1-6, with 8 bases aligning to TRBD1. CDR3 length: 15 amino acids. Germline CDR1 is SGHDT and CDR2 is YYEEEE. V shed 1 base, J shed 9 bases, and the junction held 6 bases outside the gene matches. The CDR3 here is CASSLRQGASSPLHF. The CDR3 nucleotides read TGTGCCAGCAGCTTGAGGCAGGGGGCGAGTTCACCCCTCCACTTT.

This clonotype has at least ten counts. The chain employs TRBV29-1 and TRBJ2-1, with D possibly being TRBD1 (6 bases). The CDR3 is 15 residues long. Trimming left V 4 bases short and J 8 bases short, with 21 bases between. Germline lookup yields CDR1 SQVTM and CDR2 ANQGSEA. The CDR3 here is CSVANRARVGHEQFF. In DNA form, the CDR3 reads TGCAGCGTTGCTAACAGGGCACGGGTCGGGCATGAGCAGTTCTTC.

This clonotype showed up many times. The J gene is TRBJ2-7, the V gene TRBV7-9, with D uncertain. Germline V gives CDR1 SEHNR, CDR2 FQNEAQ (reference sequence). Deletions cut 1 base from V and 0 bases from J, with 10 bases between. The CDR3 runs to 15 residues. CDR3 region: CASSLDPGVSYEQYF. The DNA for the CDR3 is TGTGCCAGCAGCTTAGATCCAGGAGTCTCCTACGAGCAGTACTTC.

Of note for this clonotype: An end of the junction differs from the germline gene, which may be a read error. The genes are TRBV18 and TRBJ2-1; no definite D call. The CDR3 extends over 14 amino acids. Germline loops: CDR1 KGHSH, CDR2 LQKENI. The CDR3 spells CPSSPLEGYNEQFF. CDR3 sequence (DNA): TGTCCCAGCTCACCCCTTGAAGGTTACAATGAGCAGTTCTTC.

This clonotype was observed a handful of times. The rearrangement joins TRBV18 to TRBJ2-2; 7 bases match TRBD2. The CDR3 is 15 residues long. V gave up 6 bases and J gave up 5 bases; unmatched junction bases: 9. The germline CDR1 and CDR2 sequences are KGHSH and LQKENI. CDR3: CASSSSSGPTGELFF. The CDR3 DNA reads as TGTGCCAGCTCGAGTAGTAGCGGGCCGACCGGGGAGCTGTTTTTT.

About this clonotype itself: Germline and junction disagree at one end, which may indicate a read error. The chain recombines TRBV12-3 or TRBV12-4 with TRBJ1-4; 7 bases fit TRBD1. The CDR3 spans 15 residues. The CDR3 coding sequence is TGTGCCAACAGTTCGTCCGGGATAGGGGGCCTAAAACCGTTTTTT. Protein product: CANSSSGIGGLKPFF.

Regarding this clonotype: With a much larger clone just one base away, this may be a read error. The chain combines TRBV6-5 with TRBJ2-5, with a possible D match to TRBD1 (5 bases). V dropped 6 bases and J dropped 4 bases, with 15 bases sitting between them. The CDR3 runs 14 residues. The germline V gene has CDR1 MNHEY and CDR2 SVGAGI. The CDR3 protein is CASSSVDSRETQYF. The CDR3 DNA reads as TGTGCCAGCAGCTCAGTCGACAGTAGAGAGACCCAGTACTTC.